This TCR beta chain is from a study of cytotoxic CD8 clonotypes in ibrutinib-treated CLL. Overall study context: The subjects consisted of about a dozen relapsed/refractory and roughly 15 treatment-naive individuals, with about 17 IGHV unmutated.

Depth targeted 1 in 200,000 to 1 in 1 million T cells, averaging 10x coverage per clonotype. Using immunoSEQ multiplex PCR, the repertoire was profiled, and TCRdb retains in-frame clones only, with some absent. The profile shows about 310,000 clones, roughly 85% of them singletons. This CDR3 region has 11 residues. Germline V gene sequence: CDR1 MNHEY, CDR2 SVGAGI. V was clipped by 8 bases and J by 2 bases, with 4 bases between them. This clonotype originated in a human donor with chronic lymphocytic leukemia. The V gene is TRBV6-5, the J gene TRBJ2-4; unclear D gene. Material: PBMCs, obtained before ibrutinib treatment. CDR3 loop: CASLSKNIQYF. For the CDR3, the DNA is TGTGCCAGCTTATCCAAAAACATTCAGTACTTC.